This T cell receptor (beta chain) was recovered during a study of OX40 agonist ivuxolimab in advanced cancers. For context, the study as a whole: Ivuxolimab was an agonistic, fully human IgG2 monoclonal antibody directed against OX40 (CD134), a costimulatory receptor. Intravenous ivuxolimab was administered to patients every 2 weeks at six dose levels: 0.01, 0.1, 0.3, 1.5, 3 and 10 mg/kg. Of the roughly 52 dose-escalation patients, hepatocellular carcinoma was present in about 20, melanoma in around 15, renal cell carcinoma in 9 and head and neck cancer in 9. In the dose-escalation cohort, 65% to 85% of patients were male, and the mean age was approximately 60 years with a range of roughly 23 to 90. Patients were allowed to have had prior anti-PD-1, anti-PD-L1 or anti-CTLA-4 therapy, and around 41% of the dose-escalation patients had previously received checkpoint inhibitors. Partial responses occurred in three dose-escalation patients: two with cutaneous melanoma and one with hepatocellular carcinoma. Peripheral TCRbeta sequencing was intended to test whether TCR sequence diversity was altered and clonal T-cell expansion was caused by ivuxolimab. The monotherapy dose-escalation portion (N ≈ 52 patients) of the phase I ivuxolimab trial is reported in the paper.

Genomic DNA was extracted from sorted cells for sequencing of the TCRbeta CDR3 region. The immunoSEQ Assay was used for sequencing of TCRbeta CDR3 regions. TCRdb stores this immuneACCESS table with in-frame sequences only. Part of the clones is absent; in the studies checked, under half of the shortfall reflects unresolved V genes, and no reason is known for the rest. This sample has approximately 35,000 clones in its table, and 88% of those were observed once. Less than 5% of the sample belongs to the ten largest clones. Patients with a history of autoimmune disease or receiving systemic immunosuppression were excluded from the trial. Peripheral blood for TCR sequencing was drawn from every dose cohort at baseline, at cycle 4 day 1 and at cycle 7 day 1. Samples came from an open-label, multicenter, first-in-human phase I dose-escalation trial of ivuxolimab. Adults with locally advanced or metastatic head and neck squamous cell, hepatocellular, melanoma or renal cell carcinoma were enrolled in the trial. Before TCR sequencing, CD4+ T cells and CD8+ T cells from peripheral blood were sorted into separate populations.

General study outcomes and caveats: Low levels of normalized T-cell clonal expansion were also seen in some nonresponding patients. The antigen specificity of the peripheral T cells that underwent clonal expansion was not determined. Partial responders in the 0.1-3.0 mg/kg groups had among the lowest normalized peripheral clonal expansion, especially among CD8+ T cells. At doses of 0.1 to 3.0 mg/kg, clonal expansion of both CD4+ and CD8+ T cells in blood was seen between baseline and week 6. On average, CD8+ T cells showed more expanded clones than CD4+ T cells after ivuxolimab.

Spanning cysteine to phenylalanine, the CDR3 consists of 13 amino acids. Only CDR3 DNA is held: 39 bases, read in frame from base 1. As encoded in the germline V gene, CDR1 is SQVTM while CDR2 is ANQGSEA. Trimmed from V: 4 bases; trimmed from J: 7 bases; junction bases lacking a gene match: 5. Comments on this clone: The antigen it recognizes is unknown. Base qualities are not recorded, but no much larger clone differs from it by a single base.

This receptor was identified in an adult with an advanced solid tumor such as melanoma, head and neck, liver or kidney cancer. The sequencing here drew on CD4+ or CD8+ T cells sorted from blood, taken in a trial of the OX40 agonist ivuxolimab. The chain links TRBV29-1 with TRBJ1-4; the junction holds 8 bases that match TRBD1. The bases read TGCAGCGTTGTTCAGGGGGCTGGTGAAAAACTGTTTTTT. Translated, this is CSVVQGAGEKLFF. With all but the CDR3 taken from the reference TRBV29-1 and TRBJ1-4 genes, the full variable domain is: SAVISQKPSRDICQRGTSLTIQCQVDSQVTMMFWYRQQPGQSLTLIATANQGSEATYESGFVIDKFPISRPNLTFSTLTVSNMSPEDSSIYLCSVVQGAGEKLFFGSGTQLSVL.